What follows is one TCR gamma chain and its context. Its antigen remains unknown. TCRdb lists the protein of a much larger clone for this DNA, which differs at residue 12, so this is likely a read error; the protein given here is translated from the DNA itself. This entry is derived from a study of γδ T cells in repeated Plasmodium falciparum infection. About the research overall: The natural-infection arm compared Malian children under seasonal malaria with matched Australian children. Malaria-naive adults were infected with P. falciparum NF54 four times over about 600 days.

Both TRG and TRD chains were sequenced from each sorted sample. TCRdb reprocessed the multiplex PCR reads using CATT. The sample has 27,000 or so gamma-chain clones, more than 1.4% seen once. Study results and caveats: In Vdelta2-negative, largely Vdelta1+, gammadelta repertoires, repeated controlled infections appeared to drive clonal selection waves.

Gammadelta T cells were flow-sorted from PBMC into Vgamma9/Vdelta2+ and Vdelta2-negative populations for bulk analysis. The germline CDR1 and CDR2 sequences are VINAFY and YDVSNSKD. The CDR3 extends over 14 amino acids. The V gene is TRGV5, the J gene TRGJ1 or TRGJ2. This TCR was sampled from a pool of human donors (malaria-infected and uninfected, not separated). The sample consisted of gamma-delta T cells from blood. In DNA form, the CDR3 reads TGTGCCACCTGGGAAAGACCCATGAGTTATAAGAGACTCTTT. This codes for CATWERPMSYKRLF.